This T cell receptor (beta chain) was sequenced in a study of blood T cell repertoires in COVID-19. Study as a whole: The analysed material was cDNA or gDNA that came from T cells, B-cell-depleted T cells, or PBMCs.

This CDR3 has 17 amino acids. V lost 0 bases and J lost 0, with 14 bases in between. Germline V CDR1 and CDR2: LGHNA, YSLEER. Enrollees, 18 to 89 years old, lived in 20 to 25 US areas. Source study methods: Cell counts per sample came from amplifying reference gene primers. The data were produced by immunoSEQ multiplex PCR, yet TCRdb's version contains in-frame clones alone and is incomplete. D and trimming were read from the DNA, whereas the V and J calls and clone size are those reported in that table. The repertoire has 200,000 or so clones, about nine tenths of them found once; the top ten carry more than 3.5%.

Sequenced material: PBMCs or T cells enriched from blood (not recorded which). The receptor was derived from a middle-aged woman with acute COVID-19. V is TRBV4-3 and J is TRBJ1-1; D is unclear. The CDR3 reads CASSQDFWIDMNTEAFF. The CDR3 DNA reads as TGCGCCAGCAGCCAAGATTTTTGGATAGACATGAACACTGAAGCTTTCTTT.